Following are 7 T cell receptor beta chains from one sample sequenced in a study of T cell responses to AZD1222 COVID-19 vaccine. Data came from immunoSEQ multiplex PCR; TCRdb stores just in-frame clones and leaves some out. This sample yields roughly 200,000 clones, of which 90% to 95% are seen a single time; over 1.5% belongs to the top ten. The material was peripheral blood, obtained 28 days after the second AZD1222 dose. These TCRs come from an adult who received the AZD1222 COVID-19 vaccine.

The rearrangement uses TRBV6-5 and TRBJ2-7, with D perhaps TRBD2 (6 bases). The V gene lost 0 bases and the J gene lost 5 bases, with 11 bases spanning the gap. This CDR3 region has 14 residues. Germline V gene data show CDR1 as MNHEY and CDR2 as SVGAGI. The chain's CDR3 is CASSYSRGGNEQYF. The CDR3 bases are TGTGCCAGCAGTTACTCGAGGGGCGGGAACGAGCAGTACTTC.

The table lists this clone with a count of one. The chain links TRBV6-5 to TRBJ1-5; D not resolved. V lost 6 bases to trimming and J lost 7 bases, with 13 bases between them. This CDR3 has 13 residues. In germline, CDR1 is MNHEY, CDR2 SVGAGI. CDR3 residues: CASRALEFQPQHF. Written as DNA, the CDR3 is TGTGCCAGCAGGGCCTTGGAGTTCCAGCCCCAGCATTTT.

CDR3 in DNA: TGTGCCACTCACCATTATGGGCTAGGGAACACCGGGGAGCTGTTTTTT. Translation gives CATHHYGLGNTGELFF. The rearrangement links TRBV27 to TRBJ2-2; D remains ambiguous. V lost 10 bases, J lost 1 base, and 19 bases lay in between. Germline-derived CDR1 and CDR2 are MNHEY and SMNVEV (reference sequence). This CDR3 has 16 residues.

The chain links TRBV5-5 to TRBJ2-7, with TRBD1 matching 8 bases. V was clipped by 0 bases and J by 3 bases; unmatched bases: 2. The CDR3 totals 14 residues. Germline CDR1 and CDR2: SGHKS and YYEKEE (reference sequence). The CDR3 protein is CASSLAGQVYEQYF. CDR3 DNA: TGTGCCAGCAGCTTGGCGGGACAGGTCTACGAGCAGTACTTC.

Here the CDR3 reads CASSEGTGVNYGYTF. CDR3 nucleotide sequence: TGTGCCAGCAGTGAAGGGACAGGGGTTAACTATGGCTACACCTTC. The V and J genes are TRBV6-1 and TRBJ1-2; TRBD1 agrees at 9 bases. The CDR3 loop spans 15 amino acids. Trimming took 1 base from V and 1 from J; bases not matched to a gene: 1. CDR1 is MNHNS, CDR2 SASEGT, per germline.

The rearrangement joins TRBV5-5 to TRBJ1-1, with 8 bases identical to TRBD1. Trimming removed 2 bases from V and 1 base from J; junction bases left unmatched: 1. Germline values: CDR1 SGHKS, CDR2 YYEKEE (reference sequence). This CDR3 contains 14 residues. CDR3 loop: CASSFQGANTEAFF. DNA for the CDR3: TGTGCCAGCAGCTTCCAGGGGGCGAACACTGAAGCTTTCTTT.

The CDR3 sequence is CASSRQGLRDNEQFF. In DNA form, the CDR3 reads TGTGCCAGTAGTAGACAGGGGTTACGTGACAATGAGCAGTTCTTC. The chain employs TRBV19 and TRBJ2-1; 8 nucleotides line up with TRBD1. V gave up 4 bases and J gave up 5 bases; unmatched junction bases: 7. CDR3 size: 15 residues. CDR1 LNHDA and CDR2 SQIVND come from the germline V gene (reference sequence).